This T cell receptor beta chain was identified during a study of vaccination effects on CD4 cells after COVID-19. Study summary: The cohort was immunized with two doses of either the BNT162b2 or mRNA-1273 vaccine.

Study results and limitations: The study found that post-vaccine spike-reactive clones in convalescents were mainly new vaccine-induced clones.

Sequencing in the ViraFEST assay came after antigen-specific CD4+ T cells had been expanded with viral peptide pools, which were used to stimulate PBMC. Following 10 days of culture, CD4+ T cells were isolated. SARS-CoV-2 infection was confirmed by PCR in the person between March and December 2020. The authors replaced half the medium with IL-2 medium on days 3 and 7. Trimming cost V 2 bases and J 4 bases; bases outside gene matches: 5. The CDR3 runs 15 residues. Germline V gene data show CDR1 as MDHEN and CDR2 as SYDVKM. The assay was immunoSEQ multiplex PCR, and TCRdb's table has in-frame clones only and misses some. The sample includes around 30,000 clones, 69% of them seen just once. On this clone itself: The target antigen is unknown.

The sequence came from a human donor who had a prior SARS-CoV-2 infection. The rearrangement uses TRBV28 and TRBJ1-1, with TRBD1 matching 9 bases. Sequenced material: CD4+ T cells from PBMCs cultured with SARS-CoV-2 spike peptides, taken before COVID-19 vaccination. The chain's CDR3 is CASSLPSQGATEAFF. Written as DNA, the CDR3 is TGTGCCAGCAGTTTACCCTCACAGGGGGCCACTGAAGCTTTCTTT.